Below, one TCR beta chain is given with its context. The antigen is not known. This sample was included in a study of T cells in localized non-small cell lung cancer. Study results and caveats: Across samples, adjacent lung featured a median roughly 60 of the top 100 tumor clones. Since sequencing was restricted to only one region of the tumor, intratumor heterogeneity remains a possibility.

The CDR3 is 13 residues long. V shed 4 bases and J shed 5 bases, with 11 bases lying between them. CDR1 and CDR2 from the germline V gene are SQVTM and ANQGSEA. Profiling relied on immunoSEQ multiplex PCR, and the TCRdb table lists in-frame clones only, not all of them. This sample has 3,300 or so clones, with roughly two fifths found just once. The receptor's source is a male donor aged 60 or over with stage I lung adenocarcinoma. This specimen was lung tumor tissue, taken before any cancer treatment. This chain links TRBV29-1 with TRBJ1-4; no reliable D call. The CDR3 loop reads CSVGIRLNEKLFF. The CDR3 nucleotides are TGCAGCGTTGGTATTCGGCTAAATGAAAAACTGTTTTTT.